What follows are 27 T cell receptor beta chains derived from one specimen sequenced in a study of cytomegalovirus exposure and HLA in healthy donors. Amplification used 60 Vbeta primers and 13 Jbeta primers. TCRdb's copy holds only in-frame clones and misses some; the assay was immunoSEQ multiplex PCR. This sample has some 140,000 clones, with under 85% found just once. The sequencing sample was made of PBMCs. The receptors here all came from a man aged 18 to 35 in good health and CMV-seronegative.

V gene TRBV9 combines with J gene TRBJ2-7, with 11 bases identical to TRBD1. With V trimmed by 2 bases and J by 2 bases, 3 bases remained unmatched. CDR3 length: 15 amino acids. Germline loops: CDR1 SGDLS, CDR2 YYNGEE. Here the CDR3 reads CASSVGTGGPYEQYF. The DNA for the CDR3 is TGTGCCAGCAGCGTCGGGACAGGGGGTCCCTACGAGCAGTACTTC.

V and J are TRBV14 and TRBJ1-2; the D gene is possibly TRBD1 (5 bases). Germline CDR1 reads SGHDN; CDR2 reads FVKESK. CDR3 length: 12 amino acids. The germline V and J ends were trimmed by 4 bases and 8 bases, with 11 bases remaining between them. The CDR3 protein is CASSPGGKGYTF. The DNA of the CDR3 is TGTGCCAGCAGCCCCGGGGGGAAAGGCTACACCTTC. The full variable domain, with the rest looked up from reference TRBV14 and TRBJ1-2, is EAGVTQFPSHSVIEKGQTVTLRCDPISGHDNLYWYRRVMGKEIKFLLHFVKESKQDESGMPNNRFLAERTGGTYSTLKVQPAELEDSGVYFCASSPGGKGYTFGSGTRLTVV.

The chain employs TRBV11-2 and TRBJ2-7; D gene ambiguous. This CDR3 is built from 11 residues. V was shortened by 5 bases and J by 7 bases, with 9 bases between the two germline ends. The germline CDR1 and CDR2 sequences are SGHAT and FQNNGV. The CDR3 loop is CASSLHAEQYF. The CDR3 region has the DNA TGTGCCAGCAGCCTCCATGCGGAGCAGTACTTC.

This clone was detected a few times. Sequence at one end of the junction differs from germline and may be a read error. The chain carries TRBV25-1 and TRBJ1-1; TRBD1 might be the D (5 bases). Germline-derived CDR1 and CDR2 are MGHDK and SYGVNS. The CDR3 sequence is 13 residues long. For the CDR3, the DNA is TGTGCCAGCAATGAATGGGGGGACACTGAAGCTTTCTTT. Protein: CASNEWGDTEAFF.

V is TRBV11-3 and J is TRBJ2-5; a possible D gene is TRBD1 (6 bases). This CDR3 comprises 15 residues. Trimming shortened V by 1 base and J by 0 bases, and 9 bases separated the two germline ends. In germline, CDR1 is SGHNT, CDR2 YENEEA. The CDR3 is CASSLGSGDQETQYF. In nucleotides, the CDR3 is TGTGCCAGCAGCTTAGGTTCAGGGGACCAAGAGACCCAGTACTTC.

This clone has only one observation. The V gene is TRBV5-4, the J gene TRBJ2-7, with D unclear. Between the trimmed V and J ends, which lost 0 bases and 7 bases, there was a span of 11 bases. Germline CDR1 and CDR2: SGHNT and YYREEE (reference sequence). The length of the CDR3 is 13 residues. Here the CDR3 DNA reads TGTGCCAGCAGCTTGGACGGTCCGGAGGAGCAGTACTTC. Encoded protein: CASSLDGPEEQYF.

The rearrangement links TRBV4-1 to TRBJ1-1; D is unresolved. The CDR3 is 16 amino acids. V dropped 0 bases and J dropped 5 bases, with 16 bases sitting between them. Germline V gene data show CDR1 as MGHRA and CDR2 as YSYEKL. CDR3 amino acids: CASSQDGSNPGTEAFF. CDR3 coding DNA: TGCGCCAGCAGCCAAGACGGGTCCAATCCCGGGACTGAAGCTTTCTTT.

CDR3 bases: TGTGCCAGTGGACAGGGGAACACCGGGGAGCTGTTTTTT. Its translation: CASGQGNTGELFF. The chain has TRBV9 and TRBJ2-2, with 8 bases matching TRBD1. Germline-derived CDR1 and CDR2 are SGDLS and YYNGEE. After removal of 8 bases from V and 1 base from J, the junction contained 1 base not matched to a gene. The CDR3 has 13 amino acids.

The rearrangement links TRBV10-3 to TRBJ2-7; TRBD1 might be the D (5 bases). Germline assignment: CDR1 ENHRY and CDR2 SYGVKD. This CDR3 has 15 amino acids. The V end lost 0 bases, the J end lost 4 bases, and 13 bases lay between the germline ends. CDR3 coding DNA: TGTGCCATCAGTGAGTCGTGGGGCAGAAGTTACGAGCAGTACTTC. As protein: CAISESWGRSYEQYF.

The J gene is TRBJ1-1, the V gene TRBV5-1; tentatively, D is TRBD1 (6 bases). There are 14 residues in the CDR3. Germline CDR1 reads SGHRS; CDR2 reads YFSETQ. Trimming cost V 4 bases and J 6 bases, with 16 bases left between them. The CDR3 loop is CASSDDRFVAEAFF. CDR3 DNA: TGCGCCAGCAGCGACGACAGGTTTGTCGCTGAAGCTTTCTTT.

The gene calls are TRBV7-9 and TRBJ1-3, with D possibly matching TRBD1 (5 bases). Germline V gives CDR1 SEHNR, CDR2 FQNEAQ (reference sequence). The CDR3 runs 15 residues. V was pared by 3 bases and J by 0 bases, with 9 bases between. The CDR3 region has the DNA TGTGCCAGCAGCTTCTCAGGGAACTCTGGAAACACCATATATTTT. Residues: CASSFSGNSGNTIYF.

J is TRBJ1-6 and V is TRBV5-4; D is possibly TRBD1 (5 bases). V was cut by 0 bases and J by 6 bases, with 10 bases left in between. The CDR3 loop spans 15 amino acids. CDR1 is SGHNT and CDR2 is YYREEE in the germline V gene (reference sequence). The CDR3 DNA follows: TGTGCCAGCAGCTTGGTCCAGGGCCCTAATTCACCCCTCCACTTT. This translates into CASSLVQGPNSPLHF. Full variable domain (outside the CDR3, taken from reference TRBV5-4 and TRBJ1-6): ETGVTQSPTHLIKTRGQQVTLRCSSQSGHNTVSWYQQALGQGPQFIFQYYREEENGRGNFPPRFSGLQFPNYSSELNVNALELDDSALYLCASSLVQGPNSPLHFGNGTRLTVT.

This chain uses TRBV11-2 with TRBJ2-1; a weak D match, TRBD1 (6 bases). Deletions cut 2 bases from V and 12 bases from J, with 14 bases between. The germline CDR1 and CDR2 sequences are SGHAT and FQNNGV. The CDR3 extends over 13 amino acids. DNA for the CDR3: TGTGCCAGCAGCTTATCCTACAGGGCCCGGCAGTTCTTC. Protein sequence: CASSLSYRARQFF.

V and J are TRBV7-8 and TRBJ2-7; TRBD2 might be the D (6 bases). Germline CDR1 reads SGHVS; CDR2 reads FQNEAQ. The length of the CDR3 is 16 residues. V was shortened by 5 bases and J by 4 bases, with 21 bases between the two germline ends. The CDR3 coding sequence is TGTGCCAGCAGCCCCCGTCGGGGCAGGGACTCGTACGAGCAGTACTTC. Translating gives CASSPRRGRDSYEQYF.

V gene TRBV9 combines with J gene TRBJ2-6; 8 positions match TRBD1. Germline trimming cut 3 bases from V and 1 base from J; bases unmatched to any gene: 0. Germline assignment: CDR1 SGDLS and CDR2 YYNGEE. The CDR3 has 15 residues. This chain's CDR3 is CASSGTGSGANVLTF. The CDR3 nucleotides read TGTGCCAGCAGCGGGACAGGGTCTGGGGCCAACGTCCTGACTTTC.

The chain employs TRBV7-6 and TRBJ2-7, with TRBD2 identical over 8 bases. The CDR3 totals 14 residues. The ends lost 2 bases at V and 7 bases at J; junction bases unmatched: 7. Germline loops: CDR1 SGHVS, CDR2 FNYEAQ. For the CDR3, the DNA is TGTGCCAGCAGCTTAAACCTCGGGGGGGGAGAGCAGTACTTC. Translation: CASSLNLGGGEQYF.

V usage is TRBV5-1 and J usage is TRBJ2-1, with TRBD1 matching over 8 bases. Germline V lookup: CDR1 SGHRS, CDR2 YFSETQ. V shed 0 bases and J 8 bases; nucleotides not matched to a gene: 4. This CDR3 region has 14 residues. CDR3 sequence reads: CASSLGQGLHEQFF. The CDR3 nucleotides are TGCGCCAGCAGCTTGGGACAGGGGTTGCATGAGCAGTTCTTC. The complete variable domain, with remaining parts taken from reference TRBV5-1 and TRBJ2-1, reads KAGVTQTPRYLIKTRGQQVTLSCSPISGHRSVSWYQQTPGQGLQFLFEYFSETQRNKGNFPGRFSGRQFSNSRSEMNVSTLELGDSALYLCASSLGQGLHEQFFGPGTRLTVL.

The CDR3 region is CASSEEGQISYEQYF. The CDR3 region has the DNA TGTGCCAGCAGTGAAGAGGGACAGATCTCCTACGAGCAGTACTTC. The chain joins TRBV6-1 to TRBJ2-7, with 7 bases aligning to TRBD1. The germline gives CDR1 MNHNS, CDR2 SASEGT. With V trimmed by 1 base and J by 0 bases, 3 bases remained unmatched. This CDR3 is 15 amino acids long.

The chain employs TRBV7-9 and TRBJ1-5, with 7 positions matching TRBD1. CDR1 SEHNR and CDR2 FQNEAQ come from the germline V gene (reference sequence). This CDR3 has 15 amino acids. The ends lost 4 bases at V and 5 bases at J; junction bases unmatched: 8. The CDR3 nucleotides are TGTGCCAGCAGCTCCGACGACAGGGCGGATCAGCCCCAGCATTTT. It specifies CASSSDDRADQPQHF.

In DNA, the CDR3 is TGTGCCAGTATCGATTTGGGGGACAGGATGAACACTGAAGCTTTCTTT. It encodes CASIDLGDRMNTEAFF. This rearrangement joins TRBV19 to TRBJ1-1; 8 bases agree with TRBD1. V dropped 7 bases and J dropped 0; count of bases not matched to a gene: 10. The CDR3 is 16 residues long. Germline V lookup: CDR1 LNHDA, CDR2 SQIVND (reference sequence).

The chain combines TRBV13 with TRBJ2-4; 10 bases are shared with TRBD1. Trimming removed 4 bases from V and 8 bases from J; junction bases left unmatched: 8. CDR1 is PRHDT, CDR2 FYEKMQ, per germline (reference sequence). The CDR3 is made up of 15 amino acids. The chain's CDR3 is CASSYPDRGKDIQYF. The CDR3 coding sequence is TGTGCCAGCAGCTATCCGGACAGGGGGAAGGACATTCAGTACTTC.

The chain joins TRBV7-8 to TRBJ1-6; 10 nucleotides match TRBD1. Germline V CDR1 and CDR2: SGHVS, FQNEAQ. There are 16 residues in the CDR3. The V segment lost 1 base and the J segment 6 bases; nucleotides outside the gene matches: 3. CDR3 in amino acids: CASSLVRDRGNSPLHF. The CDR3 DNA is TGTGCCAGCAGCTTAGTCAGGGACAGGGGTAATTCACCCCTCCACTTT.

This clone was seen a single time. The chain couples TRBV6-4 to TRBJ2-1; possibly TRBD1 for D (6 bases). The CDR3 runs 16 residues. Germline CDR1 MRHNA, CDR2 SNTAGT. Trimming took off 5 bases at V and 8 bases at J, with 22 bases between the two ends. The DNA for the CDR3 is TGTGCCAGCAGTCCCGGTGGTGGGTCAGGGGTGGATGAGCAGTTCTTC. Amino acid sequence: CASSPGGGSGVDEQFF.

V is TRBV6-5 and J is TRBJ1-1; D unresolved. Germline CDR1 reads MNHEY; CDR2 reads SVGAGI. The V and J ends lost 4 bases and 7 bases respectively, with 7 bases between them. The CDR3 covers 11 residues. CDR3 nucleotide sequence: TGTGCCAGCAGTTTTAAGCTTGAAGCTTTCTTT. Translation: CASSFKLEAFF.

This sequence joins TRBV6-5 and TRBJ2-7; 8 bases are a match to TRBD2. The V segment lost 6 bases and the J segment 5 bases; nucleotides outside the gene matches: 3. The CDR3 runs 12 residues. Germline V gives CDR1 MNHEY, CDR2 SVGAGI. CDR3 nucleotide sequence: TGTGCCAGCAGCGGGGGGGCCGACGAGCAGTACTTC. Its translation: CASSGGADEQYF.

The chain joins TRBV5-4 to TRBJ1-2; TRBD1 agrees at 7 bases. V shed 4 bases and J 6 bases; nucleotides not matched to a gene: 3. The CDR3 has 12 residues. The germline CDR1 and CDR2 sequences are SGHNT and YYREEE (reference sequence). The CDR3 region is CASSIQGNGYTF. DNA of the CDR3: TGTGCCAGCAGCATACAGGGGAATGGCTACACCTTC.

The rearrangement joins TRBV9 to TRBJ1-4; 7 bases match TRBD1. With 0 bases clipped from V and 4 bases from J, the junction kept 3 bases outside the gene matches. Germline V gene lookup returns CDR1 SGDLS and CDR2 YYNGEE. The CDR3 covers 15 residues. CDR3 region: CASSVGDRDNEKLFF. CDR3 bases: TGTGCCAGCAGCGTAGGCGACAGGGATAATGAAAAACTGTTTTTT.